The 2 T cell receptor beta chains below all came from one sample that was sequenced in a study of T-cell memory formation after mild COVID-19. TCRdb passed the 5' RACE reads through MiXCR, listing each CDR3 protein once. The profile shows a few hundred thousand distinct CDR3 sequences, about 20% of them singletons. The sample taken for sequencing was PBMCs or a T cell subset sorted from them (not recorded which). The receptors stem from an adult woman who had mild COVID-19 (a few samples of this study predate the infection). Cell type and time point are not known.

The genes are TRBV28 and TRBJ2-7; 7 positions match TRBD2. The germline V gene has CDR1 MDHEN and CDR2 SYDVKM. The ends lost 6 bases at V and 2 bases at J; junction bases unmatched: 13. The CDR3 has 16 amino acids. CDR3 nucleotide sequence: TGTGCCAGCAGCCCCGCTTGGGAGCGGGATCCCTACGAGCAGTACTTC. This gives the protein CASSPAWERDPYEQYF.

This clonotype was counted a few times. CDR3 sequence reads: CSVGNGTGEYNEQFF. DNA of the CDR3: TGCAGCGTTGGAAATGGGACAGGGGAGTACAATGAGCAGTTCTTC. This chain links TRBV29-1 with TRBJ2-1, with 10 bases fitting TRBD1. In germline, CDR1 is SQVTM, CDR2 ANQGSEA. The CDR3 loop spans 15 amino acids. The J segment lost 4 bases and the V segment lost 4 bases, leaving 7 bases of the junction unmatched.